Below are 8 T cell receptor beta chains sequenced from a single sample in a study of CD8+CD57+ T cells in acquired aplastic anemia. Both TCR beta VDJ combination and CDR3 sequence profiling were carried out. Genomic DNA was the template for this profiling. From the reads, TCRdb called clonotypes with MiXCR, one entry per CDR3 protein. In the table there are about 190,000 distinct CDR3 sequences, less than 65% of which are singletons. Material: sorted CD4+, CD8+, or CD8+CD57+ T cells (not recorded which) from PBMCs. The receptors were gathered from a human donor in good health, serving as a control.

The chain carries TRBV7-3 and TRBJ1-3; TRBD1 might be the D (5 bases). The length of the CDR3 is 16 residues. Per the germline V gene, CDR1 is SGHTA and CDR2 is FQGTGA. The V end was cut by 2 bases, the J end by 2 bases, with 13 bases between. The CDR3 DNA is TGTGCCAGCAGCTTAGGGGTAGGGGCAACTGGAAACACCATATATTTT. Amino acids: CASSLGVGATGNTIYF.

The chain combines TRBV29-1 with TRBJ1-2; D is uncertain. Germline CDR1 SQVTM, CDR2 ANQGSEA. Deletions cut 6 bases from V and 0 bases from J, with 8 bases between. The CDR3 runs to 12 residues. The CDR3 DNA sequence: TGCAGCGTCGAGACACCTAACTATGGCTACACCTTC. This gives the protein CSVETPNYGYTF.

The chain carries TRBV7-2 and TRBJ1-4, with a weak D call TRBD1 (6 bases). V dropped 3 bases and J dropped 7 bases, with 18 bases sitting between them. CDR3 length: 16 amino acids. CDR1 is SGHTA, CDR2 FQGNSA, per germline. The CDR3 sequence: CASSLNGGQRREKLFF. DNA for the CDR3: TGTGCCAGCAGCTTGAATGGGGGGCAGAGGCGTGAAAAACTGTTTTTT.

The chain recombines TRBV12-3 or TRBV12-4 with TRBJ2-2, with D possibly TRBD2 on 5 matching bases. The CDR3 is made up of 11 amino acids. V was shortened by 11 bases and J by 13 bases, with 17 bases between the two germline ends. The CDR3 nucleotides read TGTGCCTGCATCCCCCCCGGAGGGCTGTTTTTT. Its protein product is CACIPPGGLFF.

V and J are TRBV20-1 and TRBJ2-1, with a weak D call TRBD2 (5 bases). Germline V CDR1 and CDR2: DFQATT, SNEGSKA (reference sequence). The CDR3 sequence is 14 residues long. V gave up 3 bases and J gave up 8 bases, with 17 bases separating them. CDR3 nucleotide sequence: TGCAGTGCTAGTGCTGGAGGCCTACTCGATGAGCAGTTCTTC. Amino acid sequence: CSASAGGLLDEQFF.

Details on this clonotype: A read error may account for a junction end that differs from germline. V is TRBV3-1 and J is TRBJ1-2; 7 bases map to TRBD1. Germline values: CDR1 LGHDT, CDR2 YNNKEL (reference sequence). The CDR3 covers 16 residues. CDR3 bases: TGTGTCAGCAGCCAAGGGCAGACAGGGCGGAACTATGGCTACACCTTC. Protein: CVSSQGQTGRNYGYTF.

The V gene is TRBV6-1, the J gene TRBJ1-2, with D unresolved. The CDR3 contains 14 residues. Germline V gives CDR1 MNHNS, CDR2 SASEGT. Trimming stripped 9 bases from V and 2 bases from J, with 16 bases between. In nucleotides, the CDR3 is TGTGCCAGTCGAAATAGGGTGGCGAACTATGGCTACACCTTC. Its protein is CASRNRVANYGYTF.

This clonotype showed up just a few times. With a much larger clone just one base away, this may be a read error. The chain employs TRBV6-6 and TRBJ1-2, with D hard to call. Germline V lookup: CDR1 MNHNY, CDR2 SVGAGI (reference sequence). CDR3 length: 15 amino acids. In nucleotides, the CDR3 is TGTGCCGGCAGCCACCAAGGAGTACTTAACTATGGCTACACCTTC. Translation gives CAGSHQGVLNYGYTF.